The 19 T cell receptor beta chains below all came from one sample that was sequenced in a study of T cells in women clearing cervical HPV infection. Only in-frame clones appear in the TCRdb table, and some are missing; sequencing was by immunoSEQ multiplex PCR. Recorded for this sample: 36,000 or so clones. Sequencing was carried out using blood buffy coat. These receptors all stem from a woman aged 18 to 75 with a cervical HPV16 infection that either progressed to CIN3+ or cleared (not recorded which).

Worth noting for this clone: The sequence runs out 3 residues before the end of the CDR3; the remainder is reconstructed from the germline J gene. The gene calls are TRBV5-1 and TRBJ1-6; 9 nucleotides agree with TRBD1. The V gene's germline CDR1 is SGHRS and CDR2 YFSETQ. Germline trimming cut 0 bases from V and 8 bases from J; bases unmatched to any gene: 6. The CDR3 runs 16 residues. The CDR3 region is CASSLASGQGYSPLHF. CDR3 DNA (partial): TGCGCCAGCAGCTTGGCTTCGGGACAGGGTTATTCACCC.

A remark on this clone: With the read ending 3 residues before the CDR3 end, the germline J gene is used to fill in that end. The chain employs TRBV7-2 and TRBJ1-4; D uncertain. Looked up from germline, CDR1 is SGHTA and CDR2 is FQGNSA. The CDR3 sequence is 15 residues long. Partial CDR3 DNA: TGTGCCAGCAGCTTAGCGGGCCCAACCAATTCACCA. Translating gives CASSLAGPTNSP. The entire CDR3 sequence reads CASSLAGPTNSPLFF.

As for this clone: The CDR3 end lies 3 residues beyond the end of the read and is filled in from the germline J gene. The rearrangement uses TRBV27 and TRBJ1-2; 8 bases line up with TRBD1. Germline values: CDR1 MNHEY, CDR2 SMNVEV (reference sequence). The CDR3 has 15 amino acids. The J segment lost 4 bases and the V segment lost 5 bases, leaving 9 bases of the junction unmatched. Incomplete CDR3 DNA: TGTGCCAGCAGTACAGGACAGGGCGGTATCTATGGC. Residues: CASSTGQGGIYG. The full CDR3 protein is CASSTGQGGIYGYTF.

Of note for this clone: The read ends 3 residues before the CDR3 terminus; that terminus is restored from the germline J gene. The rearrangement uses TRBV6-2 or TRBV6-3 and TRBJ1-1, with D tentatively TRBD1 (5 bases). Germline V gene sequence: CDR1 MNHEY, CDR2 SVGEGT. The CDR3 length is 13 residues. With 5 bases removed from V and 6 bases from J, the gap between germline ends came to 13 bases. The CDR3 protein is CASSPRGGAEAFF. Partial CDR3 DNA: TGTGCCAGCAGTCCTCGGGGGGGGGCTGAA.

About this clone: The read falls 3 residues short of the CDR3 end, and the missing part is taken from the germline J gene. The V call is TRBV6-2 or TRBV6-3, the J call TRBJ2-1, with D possibly being TRBD1 (6 bases). The CDR3 is 16 residues long. In germline, CDR1 is MNHEY, CDR2 SVGEGT. V was pared by 2 bases and J by 2 bases, with 13 bases between. The CDR3 bases that were read are TGTGCCAGCAGTTACGTCAGGGGCCGAGCCTACAATGAG. This translates into CASSYVRGRAYNE. The entire CDR3 protein is CASSYVRGRAYNEQFF.

As regards this clone: The observed sequence ends 3 residues before the CDR3 terminus, with the missing tail filled in from the germline J gene. The rearrangement uses TRBV2 and TRBJ2-3; 11 positions match TRBD2. In germline, CDR1 is SNHLY, CDR2 FYNNEI. The CDR3 is made up of 16 amino acids. The V gene end was trimmed by 7 bases and the J gene end by 3 bases; junction bases not matched to a gene: 9. The part of the CDR3 DNA that was read is TGTGCCAGCAATCTCCTAGCGGGGGGAAAGACAGATACG. Its protein product is CASNLLAGGKTDT. The complete CDR3 reads CASNLLAGGKTDTQYF.

Incomplete CDR3 DNA: TGCGCCAGCAGGACAGACCGTAACTATGGC. Translated: CASRTDRNYG. The complete CDR3 reads CASRTDRNYGYTF. The chain couples TRBV5-1 to TRBJ1-2, with D possibly being TRBD1 (5 bases). The CDR3 end lies 3 residues beyond the end of the read and is filled in from the germline J gene. CDR1 and CDR2 from the germline V gene are SGHRS and YFSETQ. The CDR3 consists of 13 residues. Trimming removed 5 bases from V and 1 base from J, with 9 bases in between.

Comment on this clone: The DNA ends 3 residues before the CDR3 does, and the rest of the CDR3 is filled in from the germline J gene. The chain joins TRBV12-5 to TRBJ2-7; 10 bases fit TRBD1. The germline CDR1 and CDR2 sequences are LGHNT and FRNRAP. The CDR3 loop spans 17 amino acids. The trim removed 2 bases at V and 3 bases at J, leaving 10 bases unmatched. The CDR3 protein is CASGLPNRDRGIYEQYF. The covered CDR3 bases are TGTGCTAGTGGTTTGCCAAACCGGGACAGGGGTATCTACGAG.

Points on this clone: The read terminates 3 residues ahead of where the CDR3 ends, so the germline J gene completes it. The rearrangement joins TRBV20-1 to TRBJ2-5; 14 nucleotides line up with TRBD2. This CDR3 has 19 amino acids. In germline, CDR1 is DFQATT, CDR2 SNEGSKA (reference sequence). The V gene end was trimmed by 5 bases and the J gene end by 6 bases; junction bases not matched to a gene: 20. The CDR3 loop reads CSARFRTSGGLERFQTQYF. The DNA read from the CDR3 is TGCAGTGCTCGCTTCCGGACTAGCGGGGGGCTGGAGAGATTCCAGACC.

Worth noting for this clone: The read gets to within 3 residues of the CDR3 end, and the germline J gene fills in the rest. The rearrangement uses TRBV3-1 (or the pseudogene TRBV3-2) and TRBJ1-2; the match to TRBD1 covers 7 bases. The length of the CDR3 is 15 residues. CDR1 LGHDT and CDR2 YNNKEL come from the germline V gene (reference sequence). With V trimmed by 1 base and J by 6 bases, 8 bases remained unmatched. The CDR3 sequence: CASSQALTGRDGYTF. The CDR3 DNA, read in part, is TGTGCCAGCAGCCAAGCCTTGACAGGGAGGGATGGC.

Worth noting for this clone: The sequence runs out 3 residues before the end of the CDR3; the remainder is reconstructed from the germline J gene. This rearrangement joins TRBV7-6 to TRBJ2-3, with a possible D match to TRBD1 (5 bases). Per germline, CDR1 SGHVS and CDR2 FNYEAQ. Trimming removed 2 bases from V and 1 base from J, with 7 bases in between. The CDR3 length is 14 residues. CDR3 DNA (partial): TGTGCCAGCAGCTTATTAGGGGGCACAGATACG. As protein: CASSLLGGTDT. The complete CDR3 protein is CASSLLGGTDTQYF. Using reference TRBV7-6 and TRBJ2-3 for the parts outside the CDR3, the full variable domain is GAGVSQSPRYKVTKRGQDVALRCDPISGHVSLYWYRQALGQGPEFLTYFNYEAQQDKSGLPNDRFSAERPEGSISTLTIQRTEQRDSAMYRCASSLLGGTDTQYFGPGTRLTVL.

Turning to this clone: The CDR3 goes on 3 residues after the read ends, and that part is filled in from the germline J gene. The chain joins TRBV20-1 to TRBJ1-3; TRBD1 might be the D (5 bases). The V end lost 6 bases, the J end lost 9 bases, and 15 bases lay between the germline ends. Per the germline V gene, CDR1 is DFQATT and CDR2 is SNEGSKA (reference sequence). This CDR3 is 12 amino acids long. CDR3: CSAPGGGSTIYF. Partial CDR3 DNA: TGCAGTGCCCCCGGGGGGGGATCCACC.

Partial CDR3 DNA: TGCGCCAGCAGCCAAGATCGGTTTGGGCTCGGGGGAAACATT. This translates into CASSQDRFGLGGNI. The full CDR3 is CASSQDRFGLGGNIQYF. The chain is built from TRBV4-1 and TRBJ2-4; TRBD2 might be the D (6 bases). The sequenced fragment ends 3 residues before the CDR3 boundary, so the rest is inferred from the germline J gene. Germline loops: CDR1 MGHRA, CDR2 YSYEKL. The CDR3 runs 17 residues. V shed 0 bases and J shed 6 bases, with 18 bases lying between them.

About this clone: The observed sequence ends 3 residues before the CDR3 terminus, with the missing tail filled in from the germline J gene. The chain is built from TRBV2 and TRBJ1-4, with 8 bases matching TRBD1. V shed 0 bases and J 8 bases; nucleotides not matched to a gene: 8. CDR3 size: 16 residues. Germline CDR1 and CDR2: SNHLY and FYNNEI. This chain's CDR3 is CASSEAWTGRVEKLFF. Partial CDR3 DNA: TGTGCCAGCAGTGAAGCGTGGACAGGGCGAGTAGAAAAA.

As to this clone: The sequenced fragment ends 3 residues before the CDR3 boundary, so the rest is inferred from the germline J gene. The chain employs TRBV5-8 and TRBJ2-5; TRBD1 matches at 7 bases. Germline CDR1 SGHTS, CDR2 YDEGEE. Losses at the gene ends were 5 bases for V and 4 bases for J; bases not matched to a gene: 8. CDR3 length: 14 amino acids. CDR3 sequence: CASSLGYRGETQYF. The CDR3 DNA, read in part, is TGTGCCAGCAGTCTAGGGTACAGGGGAGAGACC.

In regard to this clone: The sequence runs out 3 residues before the end of the CDR3; the remainder is reconstructed from the germline J gene. The chain joins TRBV23-1 to TRBJ2-4; 9 bases are shared with TRBD1. TRBV23-1 falls under the ORF class, with uncertain function. This CDR3 is 16 amino acids long. CDR3 in amino acids: CASSQPKQGANYGQYF. Incomplete CDR3 DNA: TGCGCCAGCAGTCAACCAAAACAGGGGGCTAACTATGGT.

In regard to this clone: The CDR3 end lies 3 residues beyond the end of the read and is filled in from the germline J gene. V usage is TRBV2 and J usage is TRBJ2-3; no reliable D call. The CDR3 is made up of 13 amino acids. V was pared by 8 bases and J by 8 bases, with 17 bases between. The germline gives CDR1 SNHLY, CDR2 FYNNEI. The chain's CDR3 is CASRAAAVGTQYF. Partial CDR3 DNA: TGTGCCAGCCGCGCCGCGGCCGTAGGTACG.

For this clone: Relative to the germline gene, one junction end is altered; a read error may explain this. The CDR3 extends 3 residues past the end of the read, so its final part is completed from the germline J gene. This rearrangement joins TRBV7-7 to TRBJ1-4; TRBD1 matches at 10 bases. The CDR3 length is 15 residues. Germline CDR1 SSHAT, CDR2 FNYEAQ (reference sequence). CDR3 DNA, as far as it was read: TGTGCTAGCAGCCTAGGGACAGGGGAAAATTCACCA. Translated, it gives CASSLGTGENSP. The entire CDR3 reads CASSLGTGENSPLFF. Variable domain in full (rest from reference TRBV7-7 and TRBJ1-4): GAGVSQSPRYKVTKRGQDVTLRCDPISSHATLYWYQQALGQGPEFLTYFNYEAQPDKSGLPSDRFSAERPEGSISTLTIQRTEQRDSAMYRCASSLGTGENSPLFFGSGTQLSVL.

As to this clone: From the germline J gene comes the end of the CDR3, since the read stops 3 residues before it. The chain joins TRBV10-3 to TRBJ2-4; TRBD1 is a possible D gene (6 bases). Trimming removed 3 bases at V and 0 bases at J, with 15 bases between. The CDR3 totals 17 residues. In germline, CDR1 is ENHRY, CDR2 SYGVKD. Partial CDR3 DNA: TGTGCCATCAGTGACAGGGACAAACGCCTAGCCAAAAACATT. The encoded protein is CAISDRDKRLAKNI. The CDR3 in its entirety is CAISDRDKRLAKNIQYF.